Shown below are 8 T cell receptor beta chains from a single sample sequenced in a study of blood T cell repertoires in COVID-19. The protocol was immunoSEQ multiplex PCR, while the TCRdb copy is restricted to in-frame clones and leaves out a portion. The sample holds 450,000 or so clones, approximately 90% seen once. The sample was peripheral blood. These receptors originate from a man in his late teens or twenties with COVID-19, enrolled during active disease.

This sequence joins TRBV6-5 and TRBJ2-7; D gene uncertain. Per the germline V gene, CDR1 is MNHEY and CDR2 is SVGAGI. The germline V and J ends were trimmed by 2 bases and 2 bases, with 10 bases remaining between them. The CDR3 runs to 14 residues. DNA for the CDR3: TGTGCCAGCAGTTACAGTAGCATACCCTACGAGCAGTACTTC. Translation gives CASSYSSIPYEQYF.

This chain links TRBV6-4 with TRBJ1-3; 10 positions match TRBD1. The CDR3 totals 16 residues. Germline V gene data show CDR1 as MRHNA and CDR2 as SNTAGT. V shed 2 bases, J shed 4 bases, and the junction held 5 bases outside the gene matches. CDR3 sequence: CASSDLQGQGGNTIYF. The CDR3 DNA reads as TGTGCCAGCAGTGACCTTCAGGGACAGGGGGGAAACACCATATATTTT.

This rearrangement joins TRBV24-1 to TRBJ1-4; 8 positions match TRBD1. The CDR3 covers 18 residues. Germline V lookup: CDR1 KGHDR, CDR2 SFDVKD. Trimming cost V 7 bases and J 0 bases; bases outside gene matches: 12. The CDR3 region is CATSNSPPRGPTNEKLFF. CDR3 nucleotide sequence: TGTGCCACCAGCAACTCCCCCCCCAGGGGGCCAACTAATGAAAAACTGTTTTTT.

A single count supports this clone. The V and J genes are TRBV28 and TRBJ1-5; 7 nucleotides match TRBD1. The CDR3 totals 13 residues. Looked up from germline, CDR1 is MDHEN and CDR2 is SYDVKM. V gave up 6 bases and J gave up 5 bases; unmatched junction bases: 4. This chain's CDR3 is CASRRDSDQPQHF. The CDR3 coding sequence is TGTGCCAGCAGGAGGGACAGTGATCAGCCCCAGCATTTT.

The rearrangement joins TRBV11-2 to TRBJ2-5; D is undetermined. CDR1 SGHAT and CDR2 FQNNGV come from the germline V gene. V was clipped by 6 bases and J by 0 bases, with 8 bases between them. The CDR3 loop spans 13 amino acids. The CDR3 nucleotides read TGTGCCAGCAGTCCCGCGTACCAAGAGACCCAGTACTTC. Encoded protein: CASSPAYQETQYF.

The CDR3 region has the DNA TGCGCCAGCAGCTTGGCTCCCGGGAAGACTGAAGCTTTCTTT. Translating gives CASSLAPGKTEAFF. The chain combines TRBV5-1 with TRBJ1-1; no clear D gene. Between the trimmed V and J ends, which lost 0 bases and 5 bases, there was a span of 11 bases. Germline V gene data show CDR1 as SGHRS and CDR2 as YFSETQ. The CDR3 length is 14 residues.

The table lists this clone with a few counts. The chain has TRBV18 and TRBJ1-1; 7 nucleotides line up with TRBD1. The V segment lost 4 bases and the J segment 5 bases; nucleotides outside the gene matches: 4. This CDR3 is built from 13 residues. The germline CDR1 and CDR2 sequences are KGHSH and LQKENI. The CDR3 sequence is CASSQGTATEAFF. DNA for the CDR3: TGTGCCAGCTCACAAGGGACAGCGACTGAAGCTTTCTTT. Together with reference TRBV18 and TRBJ1-1, the CDR3 gives the full variable domain: NAGVMQNPRHLVRRRGQEARLRCSPMKGHSHVYWYRQLPEEGLKFMVYLQKENIIDESGMPKERFSAEFPKEGPSILRIQQVVRGDSAAYFCASSQGTATEAFFGQGTRLTVV.

This chain uses TRBV6-5 with TRBJ2-7, with TRBD1 matching 8 bases. Germline-derived CDR1 and CDR2 are MNHEY and SVGAGI. CDR3 length equals 14 residues. The junction had 8 bases not matched to a gene; V was cut back by 6 bases and J by 4 bases. CDR3 DNA: TGTGCCAGCAGGCGAGACAGGGGTTTGTACGAGCAGTACTTC. Protein: CASRRDRGLYEQYF.